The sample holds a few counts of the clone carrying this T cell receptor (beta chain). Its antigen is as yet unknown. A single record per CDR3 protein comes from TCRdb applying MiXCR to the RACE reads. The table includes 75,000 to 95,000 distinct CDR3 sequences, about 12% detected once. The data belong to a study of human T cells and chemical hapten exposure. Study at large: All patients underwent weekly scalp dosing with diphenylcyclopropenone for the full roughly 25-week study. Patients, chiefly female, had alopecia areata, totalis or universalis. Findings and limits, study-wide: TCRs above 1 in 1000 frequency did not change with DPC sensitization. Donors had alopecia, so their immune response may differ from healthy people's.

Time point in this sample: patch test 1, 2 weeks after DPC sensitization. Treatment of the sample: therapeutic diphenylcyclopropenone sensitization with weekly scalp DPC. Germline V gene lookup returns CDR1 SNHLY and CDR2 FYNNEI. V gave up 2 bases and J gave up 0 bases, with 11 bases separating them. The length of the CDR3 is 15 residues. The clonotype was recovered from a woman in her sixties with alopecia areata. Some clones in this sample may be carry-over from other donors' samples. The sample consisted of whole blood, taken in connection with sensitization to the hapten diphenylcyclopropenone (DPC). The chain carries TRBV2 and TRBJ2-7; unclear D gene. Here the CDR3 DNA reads TGTGCCAGCAGTGAATGGGCCTTAAGCTCCTACGAGCAGTACTTC. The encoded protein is CASSEWALSSYEQYF.